The next 26 T cell receptor beta chains were all read from a single sample in a study of blood T cell repertoires in COVID-19. Some clones are missing from TCRdb's copy, which holds only in-frame ones; the method was immunoSEQ multiplex PCR. The data hold 300,000 to 450,000 clones, with approximately 87% observed a single time. The sample was PBMCs or T cells enriched from blood (not recorded which). The source is a man aged 35 to 55 in a cohort exposed to, infected with or recovered from COVID-19 (not recorded which).

Only one count was recorded for this clone. CDR3 DNA: TGCGCCAGCAGCGAGTTGACAGGGGCAACTAATGAAAAACTGTTTTTT. Its protein product is CASSELTGATNEKLFF. V usage is TRBV5-1 and J usage is TRBJ1-4; 8 bases are a match to TRBD1. Germline V gene sequence: CDR1 SGHRS, CDR2 YFSETQ. The J segment lost 0 bases and the V segment lost 4 bases, leaving 5 bases of the junction unmatched. The length of the CDR3 is 16 residues.

V is TRBV10-2 and J is TRBJ2-2; 12 nucleotides agree with TRBD2. The V gene's germline CDR1 is WSHSY and CDR2 SAAADI. Unmatched junction bases numbered 2, after V lost 4 bases and J lost 5 bases. This CDR3 contains 15 residues. The CDR3 loop is CASSVGLAGTGELFF. CDR3 DNA: TGCGCCAGCAGTGTTGGACTAGCGGGAACCGGGGAGCTGTTTTTT.

The chain recombines TRBV29-1 with TRBJ2-3; 7 bases line up with TRBD2. Germline-derived CDR1 and CDR2 are SQVTM and ANQGSEA. The CDR3 covers 15 residues. V lost 4 bases, J lost 2 bases, and 9 bases stayed unmatched. This CDR3 is CSVAPSGAHTDTQYF. The CDR3 DNA follows: TGCAGCGTTGCGCCTAGCGGAGCCCACACAGATACGCAGTATTTT.

The chain combines TRBV11-2 with TRBJ2-1; 11 positions agree with TRBD2. With 5 bases clipped from V and 3 bases from J, the junction kept 9 bases outside the gene matches. Germline lookup yields CDR1 SGHAT and CDR2 FQNNGV. The CDR3 loop spans 17 amino acids. CDR3 DNA sequence: TGTGCCAGCAGCAGGGGGGGCGGGACTAGCGGCTACAATGAGCAGTTCTTC. Amino acids: CASSRGGGTSGYNEQFF.

The chain carries TRBV11-2 and TRBJ2-7, with D tentatively TRBD1 (5 bases). The germline V gene encodes CDR1 SGHAT and CDR2 FQNNGV. The V gene lost 7 bases and the J gene lost 5 bases, with 24 bases spanning the gap. The CDR3 has 16 amino acids. CDR3 DNA: TGTGCCAGCACCCTTAAGCCCCAGGGTCTGTCCAACGAGCAGTACTTC. This encodes CASTLKPQGLSNEQYF.

V gene TRBV7-2 combines with J gene TRBJ2-2, with 11 bases aligning to TRBD2. This CDR3 has 16 amino acids. The germline CDR1 and CDR2 sequences are SGHTA and FQGNSA. Trimming took 3 bases from V and 2 from J; bases not matched to a gene: 2. CDR3 nucleotides: TGTGCCAGCAGCTTCCTAGCGGGAGGAAACACCGGGGAGCTGTTTTTT. It translates to CASSFLAGGNTGELFF. Drawing the rest from reference TRBV7-2 and TRBJ2-2, the complete variable domain is GAGVSQSPSNKVTEKGKDVELRCDPISGHTALYWYRQSLGQGLEFLIYFQGNSAPDKSGLPSDRFSAERTGGSVSTLTIQRTQQEDSAVYLCASSFLAGGNTGELFFGEGSRLTVL.

This chain joins TRBV28 and TRBJ1-3; D is possibly TRBD1 (5 bases). The CDR3 consists of 15 residues. Trimming removed 4 bases at V and 3 bases at J, with 13 bases between. Germline V gene lookup returns CDR1 MDHEN and CDR2 SYDVKM. CDR3 region: CASSSGVWFGNTIYF. Here the CDR3 DNA reads TGTGCCAGCAGTTCGGGGGTTTGGTTTGGAAACACCATATATTTT.

The J gene is TRBJ1-4, the V gene TRBV3-1 (or the pseudogene TRBV3-2); D not resolved. The CDR3 consists of 11 residues. Germline V gives CDR1 LGHDT, CDR2 YNNKEL (reference sequence). Between the trimmed V and J ends, which lost 5 bases and 11 bases, there was a span of 9 bases. The CDR3 DNA is TGTGCCAGCAGCTTGCGTAAGAAACTGTTTTTT. It translates to CASSLRKKLFF.

In its sample, this clone was seen once. The chain couples TRBV3-1 (or the pseudogene TRBV3-2) to TRBJ1-2; the D gene is possibly TRBD1 (6 bases). Germline V gene data show CDR1 as LGHDT and CDR2 as YNNKEL (reference sequence). Trimming took 3 bases from V and 6 from J, leaving 11 bases between them. The CDR3 extends over 13 amino acids. The chain's CDR3 is CASSHFEGDGYTF. The CDR3 DNA reads TGTGCCAGCAGCCACTTTGAGGGGGATGGCTACACCTTC.

The J gene is TRBJ1-5, the V gene TRBV18; D unclear. V was pared by 2 bases and J by 0 bases, with 8 bases between. Germline-derived CDR1 and CDR2 are KGHSH and LQKENI. The CDR3 loop spans 15 amino acids. CDR3 in amino acids: CASSPSTDSNQPQHF. The DNA of the CDR3 is TGTGCCAGCTCACCATCTACCGATAGCAATCAGCCCCAGCATTTT.

In this sample, this clone turned up many times. Distinct nucleotide sequences in the sample also encode this CDR3. V usage is TRBV2 and J usage is TRBJ2-4; 8 bases match TRBD1. The CDR3 consists of 15 residues. Germline V gives CDR1 SNHLY, CDR2 FYNNEI. The J segment lost 9 bases and the V segment lost 1 base, leaving 8 bases of the junction unmatched. CDR3 loop: CASSEVEAGGGIQYF. CDR3 in DNA: TGTGCCAGCAGTGAAGTGGAAGCAGGGGGCGGCATTCAGTACTTC.

The chain recombines TRBV19 with TRBJ2-1; TRBD2 aligns across 8 bases. CDR3 length: 13 amino acids. Germline values: CDR1 LNHDA, CDR2 SQIVND (reference sequence). V lost 10 bases, J lost 0 bases, and 2 bases stayed unmatched. CDR3 sequence (DNA): TGTGCCACCGGGACTAGCTCCTACAATGAGCAGTTCTTC. This codes for CATGTSSYNEQFF.

V and J are TRBV29-1 and TRBJ2-5; D is undetermined. The V gene lost 4 bases and the J gene lost 3 bases, with 12 bases spanning the gap. Germline V lookup: CDR1 SQVTM, CDR2 ANQGSEA. The CDR3 has 13 residues. The CDR3 loop is CSVAVRLEETQYF. The CDR3, as DNA: TGCAGCGTTGCGGTCAGACTCGAAGAGACCCAGTACTTC. Together with reference TRBV29-1 and TRBJ2-5, the CDR3 gives the full variable domain: SAVISQKPSRDICQRGTSLTIQCQVDSQVTMMFWYRQQPGQSLTLIATANQGSEATYESGFVIDKFPISRPNLTFSTLTVSNMSPEDSSIYLCSVAVRLEETQYFGPGTRLLVL.

The CDR3 DNA follows: TGTGCCAGTGCCGAACAGGGAAGGTCCGCCTACGAGCAGTACTTC. It is translated as CASAEQGRSAYEQYF. The gene calls are TRBV19 and TRBJ2-7; D possibly corresponds to TRBD1 (6 bases). CDR3 size: 15 residues. Germline V gene data show CDR1 as LNHDA and CDR2 as SQIVND (reference sequence). Between the trimmed V and J ends, which lost 8 bases and 2 bases, there was a span of 19 bases.

This chain uses TRBV7-8 with TRBJ2-1; TRBD2 might be the D (6 bases). Per germline, CDR1 SGHVS and CDR2 FQNEAQ. V was trimmed by 5 bases and J by 15 bases, leaving 32 bases between them. This CDR3 spans 17 amino acids. The chain's CDR3 is CASSPILTGTGGSSGFF. CDR3 DNA: TGTGCCAGCAGCCCAATACTGACCGGGACTGGGGGTTCATCGGGGTTCTTC.

This chain connects TRBV28 to TRBJ1-2; D is possibly TRBD1 (6 bases). CDR3 length: 13 residues. CDR1 and CDR2 from the germline V gene are MDHEN and SYDVKM. Trimming cost V 7 bases and J 8 bases, with 17 bases left between them. The CDR3 sequence: CASTRGGARGYTF. CDR3 DNA sequence: TGTGCCAGCACCCGGGGGGGGGCGCGGGGCTACACCTTC.

DNA for the CDR3: TGTGCCAGCAGTTTCCGACAGGGTGGAAACATTCAGTACTTC. This encodes CASSFRQGGNIQYF. The chain uses TRBV27 and TRBJ2-4, with TRBD1 identical over 7 bases. Germline V gene data show CDR1 as MNHEY and CDR2 as SMNVEV (reference sequence). Trimming removed 3 bases from V and 6 bases from J; junction bases left unmatched: 5. This CDR3 spans 14 amino acids.

V is TRBV7-8 and J is TRBJ1-5; possibly TRBD1 for D (5 bases). V lost 2 bases and J 2 bases, leaving 10 bases between the germline ends. Germline assignment: CDR1 SGHVS and CDR2 FQNEAQ. The CDR3 is 15 residues long. In DNA form, the CDR3 reads TGTGCCAGCAGCTTATTACAGGACGGCAATCAGCCCCAGCATTTT. Translating gives CASSLLQDGNQPQHF.

This chain uses TRBV4-2 with TRBJ2-1; 10 nucleotides match TRBD2. With V trimmed by 1 base and J by 8 bases, 14 bases remained unmatched. The CDR3 has 18 residues. In germline, CDR1 is LGHNA, CDR2 YNFKEQ. CDR3 loop: CASSQGRSSGSILYEQFF. The CDR3 DNA follows: TGTGCCAGCAGCCAAGGGAGGTCTAGCGGGAGTATATTGTATGAGCAGTTCTTC.

The rearrangement uses TRBV3-1 (or the pseudogene TRBV3-2) and TRBJ1-2, with 8 nucleotides matching TRBD1. The CDR3 runs 15 residues. Trimming took 0 bases from V and 5 from J; bases not matched to a gene: 5. CDR1 is LGHDT and CDR2 is YNNKEL in the germline V gene (reference sequence). In DNA form, the CDR3 reads TGTGCCAGCAGCCAAGACCCGGACAGGGAGTATGGCTACACCTTC. Residues: CASSQDPDREYGYTF.

This clone has more than one count but fewer than ten. The chain recombines TRBV18 with TRBJ1-5; D is unresolved. The CDR3 runs 13 residues. Trimming shortened V by 1 base and J by 7 bases, and 8 bases separated the two germline ends. Germline-derived CDR1 and CDR2 are KGHSH and LQKENI. CDR3 sequence reads: CASSPQRVQPQHF. The DNA of the CDR3 is TGTGCCAGCTCACCACAAAGAGTCCAGCCCCAGCATTTT.

The chain uses TRBV24-1 and TRBJ2-2, with TRBD2 matching 14 bases. The V gene end was trimmed by 9 bases and the J gene end by 5 bases; junction bases not matched to a gene: 4. The germline V gene has CDR1 KGHDR and CDR2 SFDVKD. The CDR3 is 15 residues long. CDR3 nucleotides: TGTGCCACCCTCGGACTAGCGGGAGGTACCGGGGAGCTGTTTTTT. Amino acids: CATLGLAGGTGELFF.

This clone is a singleton in its sample. The CDR3 bases are TGTGCCAGCTCACTCGGACAGCTGGGTGAAAAACTGTTTTTT. As protein: CASSLGQLGEKLFF. The gene calls are TRBV18 and TRBJ1-4, with D possibly matching TRBD1 (6 bases). V lost 4 bases, J lost 7 bases, and 13 bases lay in between. CDR3 size: 14 residues. Looked up from germline, CDR1 is KGHSH and CDR2 is LQKENI.

This chain uses TRBV28 with TRBJ1-5; 7 nucleotides line up with TRBD1. The CDR3 contains 16 residues. Looked up from germline, CDR1 is MDHEN and CDR2 is SYDVKM. Trimming removed 5 bases from V and 0 bases from J; junction bases left unmatched: 7. The CDR3 here is CASSRGTDYSNQPQHF. CDR3 DNA sequence: TGTGCCAGCAGTCGCGGGACAGATTATAGCAATCAGCCCCAGCATTTT.

The rearrangement links TRBV7-2 to TRBJ1-2; TRBD1 aligns across 10 bases. Germline-derived CDR1 and CDR2 are SGHTA and FQGNSA. There are 16 residues in the CDR3. V was pared by 3 bases and J by 8 bases, with 12 bases of the junction left unmatched. CDR3 bases: TGTGCCAGCAGCTTCTATGTGGACAGGGGGTCTCGAGGCTACACCTTC. It encodes CASSFYVDRGSRGYTF.

This sequence joins TRBV6-5 and TRBJ2-2, with D possibly TRBD2 on 6 matching bases. CDR1 is MNHEY, CDR2 SVGAGI, per germline. V lost 7 bases to trimming and J lost 1 base, with 10 bases between them. The CDR3 contains 14 residues. The CDR3 region is CASKAGLNTGELFF. The CDR3 region has the DNA TGTGCCAGCAAGGCGGGGCTGAACACCGGGGAGCTGTTTTTT.